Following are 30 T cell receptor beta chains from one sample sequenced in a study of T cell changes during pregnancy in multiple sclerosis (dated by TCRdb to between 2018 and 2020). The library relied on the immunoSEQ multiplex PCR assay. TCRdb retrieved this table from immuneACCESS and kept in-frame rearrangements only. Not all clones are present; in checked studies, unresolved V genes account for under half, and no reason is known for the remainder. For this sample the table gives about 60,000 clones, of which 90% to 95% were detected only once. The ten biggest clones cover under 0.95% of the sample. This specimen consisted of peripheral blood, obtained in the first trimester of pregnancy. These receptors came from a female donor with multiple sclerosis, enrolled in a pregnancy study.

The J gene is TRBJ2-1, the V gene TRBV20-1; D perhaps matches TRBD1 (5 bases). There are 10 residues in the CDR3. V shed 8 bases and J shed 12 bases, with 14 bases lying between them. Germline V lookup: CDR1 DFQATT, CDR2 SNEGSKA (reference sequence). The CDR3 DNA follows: TGCAGTACCGTAGGGGTCGCGCAGTTCTTC. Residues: CSTVGVAQFF.

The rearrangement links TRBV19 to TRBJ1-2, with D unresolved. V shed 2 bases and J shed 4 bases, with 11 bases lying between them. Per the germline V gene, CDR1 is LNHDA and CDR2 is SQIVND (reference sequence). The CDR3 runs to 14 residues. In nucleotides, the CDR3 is TGTGCCAGTAGTATATCGGACGGACTCTATGGCTACACCTTC. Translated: CASSISDGLYGYTF.

The CDR3 bases are TGTGCCAGCAGCTTAGACGGCAGGGCCGGCGAAGCTTTCTTT. This codes for CASSLDGRAGEAFF. The rearrangement joins TRBV11-3 to TRBJ1-1; perhaps TRBD1 as D (5 bases). Trimming left V 0 bases short and J 8 bases short, with 13 bases between. CDR3 length: 14 residues. Germline lookup yields CDR1 SGHNT and CDR2 YENEEA.

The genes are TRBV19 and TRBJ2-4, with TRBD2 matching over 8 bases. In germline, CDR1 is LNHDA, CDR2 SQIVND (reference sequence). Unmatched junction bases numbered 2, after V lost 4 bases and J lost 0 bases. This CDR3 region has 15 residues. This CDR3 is CASSTTSVAKNIQYF. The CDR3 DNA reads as TGTGCCAGTAGTACGACTAGCGTAGCCAAAAACATTCAGTACTTC.

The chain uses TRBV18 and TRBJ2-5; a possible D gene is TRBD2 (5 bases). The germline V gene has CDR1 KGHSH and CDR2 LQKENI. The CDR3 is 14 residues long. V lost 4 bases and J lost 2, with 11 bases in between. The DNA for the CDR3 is TGTGCCAGCTCACGTGAGGGCCTACAAGAGACCCAGTACTTC. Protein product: CASSREGLQETQYF.

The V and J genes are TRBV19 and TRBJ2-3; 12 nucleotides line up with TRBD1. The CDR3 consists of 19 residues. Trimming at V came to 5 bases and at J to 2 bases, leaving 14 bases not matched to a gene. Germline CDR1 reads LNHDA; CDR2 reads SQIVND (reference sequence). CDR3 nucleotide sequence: TGTGCCAGTAGTGACCCCGGGACAGGGGGCCCCTTCCTCACAGATACGCAGTATTTT. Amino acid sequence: CASSDPGTGGPFLTDTQYF.

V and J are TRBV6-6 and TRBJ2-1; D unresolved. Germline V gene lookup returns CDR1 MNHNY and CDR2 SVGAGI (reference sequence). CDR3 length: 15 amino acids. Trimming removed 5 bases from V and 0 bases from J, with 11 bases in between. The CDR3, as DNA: TGTGCCAGCAGTCCCCCGGGTAGCTCCTACAATGAGCAGTTCTTC. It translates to CASSPPGSSYNEQFF.

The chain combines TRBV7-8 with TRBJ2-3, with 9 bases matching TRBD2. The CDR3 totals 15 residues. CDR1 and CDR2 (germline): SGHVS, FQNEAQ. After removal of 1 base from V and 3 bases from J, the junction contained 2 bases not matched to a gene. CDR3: CASSLGAGGTDTQYF. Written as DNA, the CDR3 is TGTGCCAGCAGCTTAGGGGCGGGGGGGACAGATACGCAGTATTTT. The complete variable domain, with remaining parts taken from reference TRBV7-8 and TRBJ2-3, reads GAGVSQSPRYKVAKRGQDVALRCDPISGHVSLFWYQQALGQGPEFLTYFQNEAQLDKSGLPSDRFFAERPEGSVSTLKIQRTQQEDSAVYLCASSLGAGGTDTQYFGPGTRLTVL.

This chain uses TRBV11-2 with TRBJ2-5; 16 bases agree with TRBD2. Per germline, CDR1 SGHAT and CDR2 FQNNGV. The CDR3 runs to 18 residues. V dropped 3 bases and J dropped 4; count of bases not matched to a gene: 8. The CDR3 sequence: CASSLTGLAGGRGETQYF. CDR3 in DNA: TGTGCCAGCAGCTTGACGGGACTAGCGGGGGGGCGTGGAGAGACCCAGTACTTC.

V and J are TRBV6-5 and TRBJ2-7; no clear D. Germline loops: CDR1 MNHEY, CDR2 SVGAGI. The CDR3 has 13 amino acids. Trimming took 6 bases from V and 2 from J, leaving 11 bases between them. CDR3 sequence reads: CASRLSFPYEQYF. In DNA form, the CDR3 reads TGTGCCAGCAGATTGTCCTTCCCCTACGAGCAGTACTTC.

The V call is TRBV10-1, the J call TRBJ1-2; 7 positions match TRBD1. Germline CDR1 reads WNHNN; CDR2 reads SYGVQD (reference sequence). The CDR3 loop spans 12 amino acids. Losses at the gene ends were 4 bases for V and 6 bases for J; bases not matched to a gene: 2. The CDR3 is CASSVGQDGYTF. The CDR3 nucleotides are TGCGCCAGCAGTGTTGGACAGGATGGCTACACCTTC.

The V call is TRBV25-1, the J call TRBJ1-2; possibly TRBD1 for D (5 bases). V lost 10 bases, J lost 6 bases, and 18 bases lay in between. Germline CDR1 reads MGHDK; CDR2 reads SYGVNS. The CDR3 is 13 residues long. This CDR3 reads CATAGLLVDGYTF. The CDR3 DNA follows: TGTGCCACCGCAGGGTTATTGGTGGATGGCTACACCTTC.

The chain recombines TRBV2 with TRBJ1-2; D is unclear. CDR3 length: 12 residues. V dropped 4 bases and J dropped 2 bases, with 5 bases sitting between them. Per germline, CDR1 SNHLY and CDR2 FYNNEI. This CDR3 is CASSVSNYGYTF. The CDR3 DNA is TGTGCCAGCAGTGTCTCCAACTATGGCTACACCTTC.

CDR3 DNA sequence: TGTGCCAGCTCAAGGTCTCAGACAGGGGGGGATGAAGCTTTCTTT. Translating it yields CASSRSQTGGDEAFF. The rearrangement joins TRBV18 to TRBJ1-1, with TRBD1 matching over 9 bases. V lost 5 bases and J lost 7; bases outside the gene matches: 11. CDR1 KGHSH and CDR2 LQKENI come from the germline V gene. The CDR3 sequence is 15 residues long.

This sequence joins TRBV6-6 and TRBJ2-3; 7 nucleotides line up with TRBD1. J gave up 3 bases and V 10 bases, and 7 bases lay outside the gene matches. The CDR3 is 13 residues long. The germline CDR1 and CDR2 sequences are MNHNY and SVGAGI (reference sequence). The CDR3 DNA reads TGTGCCACCAGACAGGGAGCAACAGATACGCAGTATTTT. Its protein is CATRQGATDTQYF.

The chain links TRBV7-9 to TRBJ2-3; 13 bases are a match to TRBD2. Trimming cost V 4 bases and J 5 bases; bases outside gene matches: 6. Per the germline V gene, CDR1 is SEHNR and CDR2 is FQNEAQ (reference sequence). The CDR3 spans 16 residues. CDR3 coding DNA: TGTGCCAGCAGCTACACTAGCGGGGGGGCCGAAGATACGCAGTATTTT. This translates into CASSYTSGGAEDTQYF.

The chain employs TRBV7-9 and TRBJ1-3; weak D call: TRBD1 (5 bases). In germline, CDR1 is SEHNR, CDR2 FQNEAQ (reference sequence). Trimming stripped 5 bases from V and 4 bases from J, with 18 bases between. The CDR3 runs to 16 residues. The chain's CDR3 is CASSTPAGTLGNTIYF. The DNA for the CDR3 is TGTGCCAGCAGCACCCCGGCAGGGACTTTGGGAAACACCATATATTTT.

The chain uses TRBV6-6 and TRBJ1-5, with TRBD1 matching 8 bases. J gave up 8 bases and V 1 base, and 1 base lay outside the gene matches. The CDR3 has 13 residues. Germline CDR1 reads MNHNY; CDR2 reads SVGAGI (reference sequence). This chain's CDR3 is CASSYYRGEPQHF. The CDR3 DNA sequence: TGTGCCAGCAGTTACTACAGGGGGGAGCCCCAGCATTTT.

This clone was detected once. The chain's CDR3 is CASSLGTSGGAGETQYF. Here the CDR3 DNA reads TGTGCCAGCAGCTTAGGGACTAGCGGGGGGGCGGGAGAGACCCAGTACTTC. The chain has TRBV7-3 and TRBJ2-5, with 16 positions matching TRBD2. V was pared by 2 bases and J by 4 bases, with 4 bases of the junction left unmatched. The CDR3 totals 17 residues. Looked up from germline, CDR1 is SGHTA and CDR2 is FQGTGA.

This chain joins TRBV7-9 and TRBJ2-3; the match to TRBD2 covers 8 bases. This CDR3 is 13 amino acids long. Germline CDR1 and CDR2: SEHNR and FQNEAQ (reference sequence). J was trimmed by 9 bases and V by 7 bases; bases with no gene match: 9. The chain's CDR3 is CASTPGGAVTQYF. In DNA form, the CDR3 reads TGTGCCAGCACCCCCGGGGGGGCCGTGACGCAGTATTTT. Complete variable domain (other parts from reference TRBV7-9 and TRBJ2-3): DTGVSQNPRHKITKRGQNVTFRCDPISEHNRLYWYRQTLGQGPEFLTYFQNEAQLEKSRLLSDRFSAERPKGSFSTLEIQRTEQGDSAMYLCASTPGGAVTQYFGPGTRLTVL.

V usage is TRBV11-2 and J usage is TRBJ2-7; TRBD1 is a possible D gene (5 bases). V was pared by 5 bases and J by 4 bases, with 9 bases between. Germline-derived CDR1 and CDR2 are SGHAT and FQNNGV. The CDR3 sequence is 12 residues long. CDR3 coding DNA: TGTGCCAGCAGCACGACAGATTACGAGCAGTACTTC. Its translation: CASSTTDYEQYF.

The chain's CDR3 is CAISAGGPSTSNYGYTF. The CDR3 DNA follows: TGTGCCATCTCGGCCGGGGGACCCTCTACTTCTAACTATGGCTACACCTTC. The J gene is TRBJ1-2, the V gene TRBV10-3; D is perhaps TRBD1 (5 bases). Germline V gives CDR1 ENHRY, CDR2 SYGVKD. This CDR3 is 17 amino acids long. Trimming cost V 8 bases and J 0 bases, with 22 bases left between them.

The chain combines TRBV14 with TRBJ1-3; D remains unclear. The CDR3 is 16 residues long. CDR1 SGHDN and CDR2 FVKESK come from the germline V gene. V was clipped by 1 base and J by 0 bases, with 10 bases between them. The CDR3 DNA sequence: TGTGCCAGCAGCCAAGTAGCAGTCTTCTCTGGAAACACCATATATTTT. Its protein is CASSQVAVFSGNTIYF.

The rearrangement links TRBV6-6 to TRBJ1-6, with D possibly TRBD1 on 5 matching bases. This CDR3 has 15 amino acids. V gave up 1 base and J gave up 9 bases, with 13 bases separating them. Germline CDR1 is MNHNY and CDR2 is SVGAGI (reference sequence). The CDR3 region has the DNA TGTGCCAGCAGTTACTGGCCCCCCGGGGGTTCACCCCTCCACTTT. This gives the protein CASSYWPPGGSPLHF.

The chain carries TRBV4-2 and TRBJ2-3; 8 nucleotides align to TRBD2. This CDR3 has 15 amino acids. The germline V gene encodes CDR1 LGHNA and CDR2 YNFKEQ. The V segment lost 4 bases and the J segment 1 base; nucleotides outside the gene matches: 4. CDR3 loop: CASSLGRGGTDTQYF. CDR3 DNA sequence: TGTGCCAGCAGCCTCGGGCGGGGGGGCACAGATACGCAGTATTTT.

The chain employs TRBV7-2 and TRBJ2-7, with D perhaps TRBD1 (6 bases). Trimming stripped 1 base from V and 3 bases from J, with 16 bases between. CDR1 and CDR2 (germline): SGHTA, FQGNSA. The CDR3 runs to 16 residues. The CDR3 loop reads CASSLEVWRTDYEQYF. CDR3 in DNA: TGTGCCAGCAGCTTAGAGGTCTGGCGGACAGACTACGAGCAGTACTTC.

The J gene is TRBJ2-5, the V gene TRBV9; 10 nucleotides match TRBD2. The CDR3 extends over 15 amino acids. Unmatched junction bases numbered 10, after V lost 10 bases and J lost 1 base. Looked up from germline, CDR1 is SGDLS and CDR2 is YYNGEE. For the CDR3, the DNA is TGTGCCGCGGGGGAGCGGGGGGGCCTCCAAGAGACCCAGTACTTC. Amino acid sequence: CAAGERGGLQETQYF.

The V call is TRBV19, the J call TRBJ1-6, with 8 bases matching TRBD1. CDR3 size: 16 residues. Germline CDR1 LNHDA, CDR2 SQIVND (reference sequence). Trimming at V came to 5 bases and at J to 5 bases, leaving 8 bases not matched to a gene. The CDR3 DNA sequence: TGTGCCAGTAGTGACTCTCAGGGGGCTAATAATTCACCCCTCCACTTT. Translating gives CASSDSQGANNSPLHF.

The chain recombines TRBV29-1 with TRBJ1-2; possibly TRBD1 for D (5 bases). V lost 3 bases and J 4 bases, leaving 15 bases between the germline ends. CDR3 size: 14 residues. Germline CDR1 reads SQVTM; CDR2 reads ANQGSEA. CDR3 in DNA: TGCAGCGTTGACAGGGCAGATTTTGTCTATGGCTACACCTTC. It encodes CSVDRADFVYGYTF.

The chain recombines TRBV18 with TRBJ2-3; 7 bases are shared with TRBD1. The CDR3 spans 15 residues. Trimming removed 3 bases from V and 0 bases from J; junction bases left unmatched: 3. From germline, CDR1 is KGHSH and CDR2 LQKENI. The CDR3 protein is CASSPQGVSTDTQYF. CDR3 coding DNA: TGTGCCAGCTCACCTCAGGGGGTTAGCACAGATACGCAGTATTTT.